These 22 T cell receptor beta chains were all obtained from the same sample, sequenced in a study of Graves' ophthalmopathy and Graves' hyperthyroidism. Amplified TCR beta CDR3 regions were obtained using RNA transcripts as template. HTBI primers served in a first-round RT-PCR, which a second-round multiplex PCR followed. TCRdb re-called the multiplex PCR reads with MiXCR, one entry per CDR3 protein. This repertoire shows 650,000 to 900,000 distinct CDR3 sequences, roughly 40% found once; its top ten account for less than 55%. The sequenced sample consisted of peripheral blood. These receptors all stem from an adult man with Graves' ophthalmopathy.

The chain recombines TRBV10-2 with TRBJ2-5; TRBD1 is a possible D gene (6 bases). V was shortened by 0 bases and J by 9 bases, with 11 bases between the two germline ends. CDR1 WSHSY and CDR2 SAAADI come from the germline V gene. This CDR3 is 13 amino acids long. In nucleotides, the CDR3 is TGCGCCAGCAGTGAGTCGGTCGGACAGCCCCAGTACTTC. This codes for CASSESVGQPQYF.

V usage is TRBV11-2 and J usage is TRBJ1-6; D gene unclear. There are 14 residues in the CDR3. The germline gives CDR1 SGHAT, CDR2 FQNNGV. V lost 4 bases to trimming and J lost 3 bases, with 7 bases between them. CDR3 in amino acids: CASSSDLYNSPLHF. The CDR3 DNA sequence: TGTGCCAGCAGCTCCGACCTCTATAATTCACCCCTCCACTTT.

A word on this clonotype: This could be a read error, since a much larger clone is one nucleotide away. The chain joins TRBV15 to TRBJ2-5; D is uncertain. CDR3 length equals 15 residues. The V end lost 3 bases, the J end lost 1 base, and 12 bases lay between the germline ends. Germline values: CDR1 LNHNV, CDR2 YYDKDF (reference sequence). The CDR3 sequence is CATSRAHGSQETQYF. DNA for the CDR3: TGTGCCACCAGCAGGGCCCACGGCAGCCAAGAGACCCAGTACTTC.

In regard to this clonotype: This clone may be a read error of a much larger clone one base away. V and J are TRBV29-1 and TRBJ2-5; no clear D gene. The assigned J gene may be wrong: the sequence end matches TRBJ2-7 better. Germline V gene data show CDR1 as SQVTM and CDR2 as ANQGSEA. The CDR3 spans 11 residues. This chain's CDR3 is CSVGGLFEQYF. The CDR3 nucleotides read TGCAGCGTTGGTGGGCTTTTCGAGCAGTACTTC.

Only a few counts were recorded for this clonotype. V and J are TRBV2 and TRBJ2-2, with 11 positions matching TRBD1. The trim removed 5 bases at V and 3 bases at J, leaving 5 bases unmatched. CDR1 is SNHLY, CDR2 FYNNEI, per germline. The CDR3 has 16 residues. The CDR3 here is CASSYSGQGDTGELFF. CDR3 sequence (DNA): TGTGCCAGCAGTTACTCGGGACAGGGGGACACCGGGGAGCTGTTTTTT.

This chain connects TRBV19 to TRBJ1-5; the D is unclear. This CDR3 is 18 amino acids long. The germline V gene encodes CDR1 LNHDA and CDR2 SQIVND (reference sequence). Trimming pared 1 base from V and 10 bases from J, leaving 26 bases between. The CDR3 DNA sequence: TGTGCCAGTAGTATAGGGCGGCTTGGTGGCAGACAAAATAGCCCCCAGCATTTT. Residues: CASSIGRLGGRQNSPQHF.

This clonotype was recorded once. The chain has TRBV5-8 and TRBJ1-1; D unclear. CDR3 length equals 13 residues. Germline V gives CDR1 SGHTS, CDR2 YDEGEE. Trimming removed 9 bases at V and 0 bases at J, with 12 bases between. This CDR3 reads CAISGKVNTEAFF. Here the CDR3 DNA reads TGTGCCATCTCGGGGAAGGTGAACACTGAAGCTTTCTTT.

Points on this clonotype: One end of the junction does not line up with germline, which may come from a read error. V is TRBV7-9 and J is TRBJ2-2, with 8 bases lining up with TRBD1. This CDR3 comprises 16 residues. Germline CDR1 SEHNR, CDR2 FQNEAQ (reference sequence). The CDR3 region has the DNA TGTGCCAGCAGCTTGGATCGACAGGGGAACACCGGGAAGCTGTTTTTT. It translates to CASSLDRQGNTGKLFF.

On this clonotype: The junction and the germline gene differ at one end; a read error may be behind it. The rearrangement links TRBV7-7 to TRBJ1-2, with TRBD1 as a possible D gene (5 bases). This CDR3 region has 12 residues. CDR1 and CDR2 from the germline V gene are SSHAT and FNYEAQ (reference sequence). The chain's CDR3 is CASSLGTSGYTF. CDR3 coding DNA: TGTGCTAGCAGCTTAGGGACCAGTGGCTACACCTTC.

The CDR3, as DNA: TGTGCCAGCAGTGAACCTTGGGGCCAAGCTTTCTTT. It specifies CASSEPWGQAFF. The chain couples TRBV25-1 to TRBJ1-1; tentative D call: TRBD1 (5 bases). This CDR3 has 12 amino acids. The germline gives CDR1 MGHDK, CDR2 SYGVNS. Trimming stripped 2 bases from V and 9 bases from J, with 10 bases between.

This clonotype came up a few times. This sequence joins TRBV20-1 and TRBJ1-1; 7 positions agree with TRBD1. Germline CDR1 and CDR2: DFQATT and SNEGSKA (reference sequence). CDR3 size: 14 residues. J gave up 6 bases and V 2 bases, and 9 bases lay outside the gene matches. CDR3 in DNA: TGCAGTGCTAGACGTGGAGGGGGCTTGGCTGAAGCTTTCTTT. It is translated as CSARRGGGLAEAFF.

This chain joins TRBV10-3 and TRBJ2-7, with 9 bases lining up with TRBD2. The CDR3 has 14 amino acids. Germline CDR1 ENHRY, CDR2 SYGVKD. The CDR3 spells CASKETSGTYEQYF. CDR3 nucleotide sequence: TGTGCAAGCAAGGAGACTAGCGGCACCTACGAGCAGTACTTC.

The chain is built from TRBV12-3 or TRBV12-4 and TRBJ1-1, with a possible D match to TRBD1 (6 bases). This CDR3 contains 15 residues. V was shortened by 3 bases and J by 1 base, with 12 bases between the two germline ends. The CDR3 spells CASSFPWGQNTEAFF. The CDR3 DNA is TGTGCCAGCAGTTTTCCTTGGGGACAGAACACTGAAGCTTTCTTT.

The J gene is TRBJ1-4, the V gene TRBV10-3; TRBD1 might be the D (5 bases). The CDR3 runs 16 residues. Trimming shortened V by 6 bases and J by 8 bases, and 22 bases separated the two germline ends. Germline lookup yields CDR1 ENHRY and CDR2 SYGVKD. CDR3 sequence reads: CAISDSSSYLGEKLFF. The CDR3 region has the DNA TGTGCCATCAGCGACAGCAGCTCCTACCTGGGGGAAAAACTGTTTTTT.

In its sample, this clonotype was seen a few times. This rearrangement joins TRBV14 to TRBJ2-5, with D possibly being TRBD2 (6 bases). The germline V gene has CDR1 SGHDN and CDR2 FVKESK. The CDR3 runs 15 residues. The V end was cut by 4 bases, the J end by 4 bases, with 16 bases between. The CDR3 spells CASSPTARELETQYF. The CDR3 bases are TGTGCCAGCAGCCCGACAGCCCGGGAGTTAGAGACCCAGTACTTC.

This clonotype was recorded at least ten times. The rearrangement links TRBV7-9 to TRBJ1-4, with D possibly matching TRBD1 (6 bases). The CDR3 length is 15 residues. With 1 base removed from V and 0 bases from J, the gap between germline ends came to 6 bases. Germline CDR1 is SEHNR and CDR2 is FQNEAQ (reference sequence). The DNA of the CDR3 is TGTGCCAGCAGCTTAGGGACAGCAACTAATGAAAAACTGTTTTTT. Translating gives CASSLGTATNEKLFF.

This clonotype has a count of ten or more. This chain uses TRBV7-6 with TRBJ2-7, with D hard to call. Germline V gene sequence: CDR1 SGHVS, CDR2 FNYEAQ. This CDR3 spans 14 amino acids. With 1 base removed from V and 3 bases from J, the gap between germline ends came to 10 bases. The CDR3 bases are TGTGCCAGCAGCTTAGGATGGGATTTCTACGAGCAGTACTTC. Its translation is CASSLGWDFYEQYF.

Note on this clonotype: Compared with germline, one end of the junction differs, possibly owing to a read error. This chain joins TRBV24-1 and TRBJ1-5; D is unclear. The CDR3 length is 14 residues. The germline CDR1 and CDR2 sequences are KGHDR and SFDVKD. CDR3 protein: CASSQIDSNQPQHF. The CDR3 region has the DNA TGTGCCAGCAGTCAGATAGATAGCAATCAGCCCCAGCATTTT.

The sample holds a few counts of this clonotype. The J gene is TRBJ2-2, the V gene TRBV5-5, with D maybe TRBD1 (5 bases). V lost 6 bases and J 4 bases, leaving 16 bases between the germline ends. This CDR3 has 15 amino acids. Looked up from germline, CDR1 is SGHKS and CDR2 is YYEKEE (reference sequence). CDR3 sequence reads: CASTAETAVTGELFF. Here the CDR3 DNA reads TGTGCCAGCACAGCCGAGACAGCTGTCACCGGGGAGCTGTTTTTT.

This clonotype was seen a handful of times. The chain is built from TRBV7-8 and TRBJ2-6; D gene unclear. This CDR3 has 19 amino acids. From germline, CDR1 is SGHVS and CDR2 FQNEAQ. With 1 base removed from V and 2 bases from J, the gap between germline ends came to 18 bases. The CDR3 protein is CASSLDVTDFSAGANVLTF. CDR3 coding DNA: TGTGCCAGCAGCTTAGATGTAACAGATTTTTCGGCTGGGGCCAACGTCCTGACTTTC. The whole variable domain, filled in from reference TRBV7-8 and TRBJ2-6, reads GAGVSQSPRYKVAKRGQDVALRCDPISGHVSLFWYQQALGQGPEFLTYFQNEAQLDKSGLPSDRFFAERPEGSVSTLKIQRTQQEDSAVYLCASSLDVTDFSAGANVLTFGAGSRLTVL.

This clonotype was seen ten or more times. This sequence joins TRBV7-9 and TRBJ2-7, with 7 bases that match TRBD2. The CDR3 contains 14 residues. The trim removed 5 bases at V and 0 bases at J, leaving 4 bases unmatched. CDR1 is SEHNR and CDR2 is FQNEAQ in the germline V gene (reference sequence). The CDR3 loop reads CASSPGLVSYEQYF. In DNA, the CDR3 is TGTGCCAGCAGCCCTGGACTAGTCTCCTACGAGCAGTACTTC.

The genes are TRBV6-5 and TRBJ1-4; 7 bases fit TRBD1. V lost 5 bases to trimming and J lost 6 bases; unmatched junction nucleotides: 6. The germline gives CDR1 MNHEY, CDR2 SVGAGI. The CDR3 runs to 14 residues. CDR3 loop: CASSNRGGYEKLFF. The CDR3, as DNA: TGTGCCAGCAGTAACAGGGGCGGGTATGAAAAACTGTTTTTT.